The present T cell receptor (beta chain) was sequenced within a study of graft-versus-host responses after intestinal transplantation. Across the whole study: Recipients obtained multivisceral, liver-intestinal, or isolated intestinal transplants.

Points on this clone: The antigen is undetermined.

Only in-frame clones appear in the TCRdb table, and some are missing; sequencing was by immunoSEQ multiplex PCR. Among about 610 clones listed, 95% to 96% were seen once. Time point meaning: postoperative day 105 after intestinal transplantation (dayNNNN = postoperative day). The study took post-transplant bone marrow from the posterior iliac crest or another site. CDR1 is LGHNA, CDR2 YSLEER, per germline. The length of the CDR3 is 17 residues. V was pared by 0 bases and J by 2 bases, with 8 bases of the junction left unmatched. General study results and limits: The marrow of recipients harbored GvH clones, and ileum or blood showed some of them first. Early post-transplant HvG declines tracked with peak circulating GvH clone levels.

This TCR was sampled from a human patient who received an intestinal transplant, so some T cells may come from the graft donor. The specimen comprised bone marrow, sampled 105 days after intestinal transplantation. The V gene is TRBV4-3, the J gene TRBJ2-5; TRBD2 agrees at 8 bases. The CDR3 sequence is CASSQDPPGGGQETQYF. CDR3 DNA: TGCGCCAGCAGCCAAGATCCCCCGGGAGGGGGTCAAGAGACCCAGTACTTC.